Each of the 31 T cell receptor beta chains below was sequenced from the same sample in a study of OX40 agonist ivuxolimab in advanced cancers. The library was made by the immunoSEQ multiplex PCR assay. TCRdb obtained this table from immuneACCESS and retained in-frame rearrangements with V and J assigned. These tables miss some clones; where compared with another copy, unresolved V genes account for less than half of the shortfall, and the remainder is unexplained. The sample yields some 45,000 clones; under 95% were counted once. The ten most abundant clones make up around a fifth of the sample. This sample comprised CD4+ or CD8+ T cells sorted from blood, obtained in a trial of the OX40 agonist ivuxolimab. The receptors were sampled from an adult with an advanced solid tumor such as melanoma, head and neck, liver or kidney cancer.

The chain has TRBV6-1 and TRBJ1-1; 9 positions agree with TRBD1. Trimming took 2 bases from V and 0 from J; bases not matched to a gene: 7. Germline V gene data show CDR1 as MNHNS and CDR2 as SASEGT. The CDR3 spans 17 residues. The CDR3 loop reads CASSELTGGFMNTEAFF. DNA for the CDR3: TGTGCCAGCAGTGAATTGACAGGGGGGTTCATGAACACTGAAGCTTTCTTT.

The V call is TRBV2, the J call TRBJ2-1; 8 nucleotides agree with TRBD2. V lost 3 bases to trimming and J lost 0 bases; unmatched junction nucleotides: 7. Germline-derived CDR1 and CDR2 are SNHLY and FYNNEI. The CDR3 length is 17 residues. The CDR3 here is CASSENGRATSYNEQFF. The DNA of the CDR3 is TGTGCCAGCAGTGAGAACGGGAGGGCGACCTCCTACAATGAGCAGTTCTTC.

The rearrangement links TRBV4-1 to TRBJ1-3; D is possibly TRBD1 (5 bases). V lost 0 bases, J lost 4 bases, and 10 bases lay in between. Germline V gene data show CDR1 as MGHRA and CDR2 as YSYEKL. This CDR3 has 15 amino acids. The CDR3 protein is CASSQDRQGGNTIYF. In nucleotides, the CDR3 is TGCGCCAGCAGCCAAGATCGCCAGGGAGGAAACACCATATATTTT.

This sequence joins TRBV7-2 and TRBJ1-3; 7 bases match TRBD1. CDR1 is SGHTA, CDR2 FQGNSA, per germline. This CDR3 contains 15 residues. J gave up 4 bases and V 5 bases, and 8 bases lay outside the gene matches. CDR3 DNA sequence: TGTGCCAGCAGCCCGACGACAGGGCGCGGAAACACCATATATTTT. Translation gives CASSPTTGRGNTIYF.

V usage is TRBV28 and J usage is TRBJ2-2; no definite D call. The V end lost 3 bases, the J end lost 2 bases, and 16 bases lay between the germline ends. This CDR3 comprises 17 residues. Germline CDR1 is MDHEN and CDR2 is SYDVKM. For the CDR3, the DNA is TGTGCCAGCAGTTTGTCAGACTCTACACCCAACACCGGGGAGCTGTTTTTT. Residues: CASSLSDSTPNTGELFF. Combining the CDR3 with reference TRBV28 and TRBJ2-2 gives the whole variable domain DVKVTQSSRYLVKRTGEKVFLECVQDMDHENMFWYRQDPGLGLRLIYFSYDVKMKEKGDIPEGYSVSREKKERFSLILESASTNQTSMYLCASSLSDSTPNTGELFFGEGSRLTVL.

V is TRBV11-2 and J is TRBJ2-7; weak D call: TRBD1 (5 bases). The CDR3 length is 11 residues. The germline V and J ends were trimmed by 8 bases and 5 bases, with 10 bases remaining between them. Germline values: CDR1 SGHAT, CDR2 FQNNGV. CDR3 residues: CASRTGDEQYF. The CDR3 DNA follows: TGTGCCAGCCGCACAGGCGACGAGCAGTACTTC.

V usage is TRBV4-1 and J usage is TRBJ2-7; no clear D gene. V was pared by 2 bases and J by 2 bases, with 13 bases between. The CDR3 has 15 residues. Germline-derived CDR1 and CDR2 are MGHRA and YSYEKL. The CDR3 spells CASSQQLLGAYEQYF. In DNA, the CDR3 is TGCGCCAGCAGCCAACAACTTCTCGGTGCCTACGAGCAGTACTTC.

The chain has TRBV9 and TRBJ1-2, with D possibly TRBD1 on 5 matching bases. The CDR3 spans 20 residues. Trimming removed 3 bases from V and 1 base from J, with 28 bases in between. CDR1 and CDR2 (germline): SGDLS, YYNGEE. For the CDR3, the DNA is TGTGCCAGCAGCGATCAACCCGGAGCATATTCGACAGAAGATAACTATGGCTACACCTTC. Encoded protein: CASSDQPGAYSTEDNYGYTF.

The rearrangement links TRBV5-1 to TRBJ2-5; D may be TRBD2 (6 bases). The CDR3 has 15 amino acids. Trimming left V 1 base short and J 0 bases short, with 10 bases between. CDR1 SGHRS and CDR2 YFSETQ come from the germline V gene. This CDR3 is CASSLIAAHQETQYF. The CDR3 nucleotides are TGCGCCAGCAGCTTGATAGCGGCGCACCAAGAGACCCAGTACTTC.

This clone appeared a few times. V gene TRBV28 combines with J gene TRBJ1-1; tentatively, D is TRBD1 (6 bases). The V end was cut by 6 bases, the J end by 6 bases, with 14 bases between. The CDR3 has 13 amino acids. CDR1 is MDHEN and CDR2 is SYDVKM in the germline V gene. The CDR3 nucleotides are TGTGCCAGCAGCCACAGGGTTTGGGCTGAAGCTTTCTTT. Translated, it gives CASSHRVWAEAFF.

This chain uses TRBV5-1 with TRBJ2-3; 8 bases map to TRBD2. Germline V gene lookup returns CDR1 SGHRS and CDR2 YFSETQ. CDR3 length: 16 residues. The junction had 7 bases not matched to a gene; V was cut back by 0 bases and J by 4 bases. The CDR3 sequence is CASSLAVGLGSDTQYF. The CDR3, as DNA: TGCGCCAGCAGCTTGGCAGTGGGACTAGGTTCAGATACGCAGTATTTT.

In DNA form, the CDR3 reads TGTGCCAGCAGCTTAAAACAGGGTTACCAAGAGACCCAGTACTTC. Translation gives CASSLKQGYQETQYF. This rearrangement joins TRBV7-7 to TRBJ2-5; weak D call: TRBD1 (6 bases). Trimming cost V 2 bases and J 0 bases, with 10 bases left between them. Per the germline V gene, CDR1 is SSHAT and CDR2 is FNYEAQ (reference sequence). The CDR3 loop spans 15 amino acids. The full variable domain, with the rest looked up from reference TRBV7-7 and TRBJ2-5, is GAGVSQSPRYKVTKRGQDVTLRCDPISSHATLYWYQQALGQGPEFLTYFNYEAQPDKSGLPSDRFSAERPEGSISTLTIQRTEQRDSAMYRCASSLKQGYQETQYFGPGTRLLVL.

CDR3 residues: CASSISFVGGRNYEQYF. The CDR3 DNA reads TGTGCCAGTAGTATTTCTTTTGTGGGAGGGCGAAACTACGAGCAGTACTTC. The J gene is TRBJ2-7, the V gene TRBV19, with 7 positions matching TRBD2. The CDR3 sequence is 17 residues long. J was trimmed by 3 bases and V by 3 bases; bases with no gene match: 14. Germline CDR1 is LNHDA and CDR2 is SQIVND (reference sequence).

The chain couples TRBV6-1 to TRBJ2-3; D gene unclear. The germline V gene has CDR1 MNHNS and CDR2 SASEGT. The CDR3 runs 13 residues. V was cut by 7 bases and J by 2 bases, with 10 bases left in between. The CDR3 loop reads CASNDMNTDTQYF. The DNA for the CDR3 is TGTGCCAGCAATGACATGAACACAGATACGCAGTATTTT.

The chain recombines TRBV7-9 with TRBJ1-2; D remains unclear. This CDR3 region has 12 residues. The V gene lost 4 bases and the J gene lost 6 bases, with 9 bases spanning the gap. CDR1 and CDR2 from the germline V gene are SEHNR and FQNEAQ (reference sequence). The CDR3 protein is CASSSLLNGYTF. In DNA, the CDR3 is TGTGCCAGCAGCTCTCTTTTGAATGGCTACACCTTC.

The chain joins TRBV19 to TRBJ2-1; TRBD2 might be the D (6 bases). The CDR3 has 14 residues. The ends were cut back, 1 base at V and 8 bases at J, with 12 bases in the middle. Germline V gene sequence: CDR1 LNHDA, CDR2 SQIVND (reference sequence). In nucleotides, the CDR3 is TGTGCCAGTAGTATAGGGACTTGGGGGGATGAGCAGTTCTTC. Translating it yields CASSIGTWGDEQFF.

The chain is built from TRBV19 and TRBJ1-5; D may be TRBD1 (6 bases). The CDR3 runs 16 residues. Trimming removed 5 bases at V and 0 bases at J, with 14 bases between. Germline V gene data show CDR1 as LNHDA and CDR2 as SQIVND (reference sequence). CDR3 sequence: CASSARTEYSNQPQHF. The CDR3 DNA reads as TGTGCCAGTAGTGCCAGGACAGAGTATAGCAATCAGCCCCAGCATTTT.

The chain carries TRBV20-1 and TRBJ2-1; TRBD1 or TRBD2 may be the D gene (5 bases each). The CDR3 is 11 amino acids. Germline CDR1 reads DFQATT; CDR2 reads SNEGSKA (reference sequence). The CDR3, as DNA: TGCACCAAGGGACCGATCGGTGAGCAGTTCTTC. Protein product: CTKGPIGEQFF.

This chain uses TRBV19 with TRBJ2-3; D is uncertain. The CDR3 runs 12 residues. Germline lookup yields CDR1 LNHDA and CDR2 SQIVND (reference sequence). V was clipped by 5 bases and J by 0 bases, with 3 bases between them. The chain's CDR3 is CASSVSTDTQYF. The DNA for the CDR3 is TGTGCCAGTAGTGTTAGCACAGATACGCAGTATTTT.

The chain recombines TRBV28 with TRBJ1-5; D call uncertain. The CDR3 sequence is 13 residues long. V dropped 3 bases and J dropped 9 bases, with 12 bases sitting between them. Germline assignment: CDR1 MDHEN and CDR2 SYDVKM. CDR3 coding DNA: TGTGCCAGCAGTTTGCCCGAAGGGTGGCCCCAGCATTTT. Translated, it gives CASSLPEGWPQHF. Full variable domain (missing parts from reference TRBV28 and TRBJ1-5): DVKVTQSSRYLVKRTGEKVFLECVQDMDHENMFWYRQDPGLGLRLIYFSYDVKMKEKGDIPEGYSVSREKKERFSLILESASTNQTSMYLCASSLPEGWPQHFGDGTRLSIL.

The chain is built from TRBV27 and TRBJ1-6; D perhaps matches TRBD1 (5 bases). V gave up 3 bases and J gave up 5 bases, with 11 bases separating them. CDR1 and CDR2 from the germline V gene are MNHEY and SMNVEV (reference sequence). The CDR3 is 15 residues long. The CDR3, as DNA: TGTGCCAGCAGTTTCTGGACACCCAATAATTCACCCCTCCACTTT. This encodes CASSFWTPNNSPLHF.

The gene calls are TRBV7-2 and TRBJ1-1; D may be TRBD1 (5 bases). CDR1 SGHTA and CDR2 FQGNSA come from the germline V gene. The V end lost 2 bases, the J end lost 2 bases, and 9 bases lay between the germline ends. The CDR3 totals 14 residues. CDR3: CASSLWGSNTEAFF. Written as DNA, the CDR3 is TGTGCCAGCAGCTTATGGGGGTCTAACACTGAAGCTTTCTTT.

This chain links TRBV9 with TRBJ2-3, with D uncertain. Trimming cost V 4 bases and J 0 bases, with 15 bases left between them. The germline CDR1 and CDR2 sequences are SGDLS and YYNGEE. CDR3 length equals 16 residues. CDR3: CASSLRLDQSTDTQYF. The CDR3 DNA reads as TGTGCCAGCAGCCTAAGACTGGACCAGAGCACAGATACGCAGTATTTT.

The chain recombines TRBV28 with TRBJ2-2; D may be TRBD2 (6 bases). The germline V gene has CDR1 MDHEN and CDR2 SYDVKM. The CDR3 is made up of 15 amino acids. V lost 6 bases and J lost 2, with 13 bases in between. In DNA, the CDR3 is TGTGCCAGCAGGGAGCCGGGAGTTAACACCGGGGAGCTGTTTTTT. Encoded protein: CASREPGVNTGELFF.

The chain links TRBV9 to TRBJ1-6; D perhaps matches TRBD1 (5 bases). With 0 bases removed from V and 1 base from J, the gap between germline ends came to 8 bases. CDR3 length: 16 residues. Germline CDR1 is SGDLS and CDR2 is YYNGEE. The CDR3 protein is CASSVERGSYNSPLHF. Here the CDR3 DNA reads TGTGCCAGCAGCGTAGAGAGGGGTTCCTATAATTCACCCCTCCACTTT.

The chain has TRBV6-6 and TRBJ2-7; 10 nucleotides match TRBD1. Trimming cost V 5 bases and J 3 bases; bases outside gene matches: 10. The germline gives CDR1 MNHNY, CDR2 SVGAGI (reference sequence). The length of the CDR3 is 16 residues. This chain's CDR3 is CASSADPRDRGYEQYF. Written as DNA, the CDR3 is TGTGCCAGCAGTGCCGACCCCCGGGACAGGGGCTACGAGCAGTACTTC.

J is TRBJ2-1 and V is TRBV10-2; 11 nucleotides match TRBD2. Per germline, CDR1 WSHSY and CDR2 SAAADI. The J segment lost 9 bases and the V segment lost 7 bases, leaving 5 bases of the junction unmatched. This CDR3 region has 13 residues. The CDR3 protein is CASTGLAGGEQFF. In nucleotides, the CDR3 is TGCGCCAGCACCGGACTAGCGGGCGGTGAGCAGTTCTTC.

The V call is TRBV18, the J call TRBJ2-1, with 9 bases aligning to TRBD2. The CDR3 extends over 16 amino acids. Germline assignment: CDR1 KGHSH and CDR2 LQKENI. The V and J ends lost 3 bases and 8 bases, in that order; junction bases with no gene match: 11. The chain's CDR3 is CASSPLFAGGGDEQFF. The CDR3 DNA sequence: TGTGCCAGCTCACCCCTATTTGCGGGAGGGGGAGATGAGCAGTTCTTC.

This clone is a singleton in its sample. J is TRBJ1-3 and V is TRBV7-9; D not certain. Per the germline V gene, CDR1 is SEHNR and CDR2 is FQNEAQ (reference sequence). CDR3 length: 16 amino acids. V was clipped by 5 bases and J by 0 bases, with 14 bases between them. The CDR3 loop reads CASSLGPDRSGNTIYF. The CDR3 DNA is TGTGCCAGCAGCCTGGGCCCCGACCGCTCTGGAAACACCATATATTTT.

The chain recombines TRBV5-1 with TRBJ2-7, with 11 nucleotides matching TRBD2. The CDR3 loop spans 17 amino acids. J gave up 0 bases and V 4 bases, and 9 bases lay outside the gene matches. Germline V lookup: CDR1 SGHRS, CDR2 YFSETQ. DNA for the CDR3: TGCGCCAGCAGCGGATCTAGCGGGGGGACGTTCTCCTACGAGCAGTACTTC. Protein sequence: CASSGSSGGTFSYEQYF. The variable domain in full, completed from reference TRBV5-1 and TRBJ2-7, reads KAGVTQTPRYLIKTRGQQVTLSCSPISGHRSVSWYQQTPGQGLQFLFEYFSETQRNKGNFPGRFSGRQFSNSRSEMNVSTLELGDSALYLCASSGSSGGTFSYEQYFGPGTRLTVT.

The chain carries TRBV11-2 and TRBJ2-5, with a possible D match to TRBD2 (5 bases). The CDR3 is 17 residues long. Germline values: CDR1 SGHAT, CDR2 FQNNGV. The V end lost 2 bases, the J end lost 1 base, and 17 bases lay between the germline ends. The CDR3 DNA reads TGTGCCAGCAGCTTAAGGTGGACTGGGGATCGCCAAGAGACCCAGTACTTC. It is translated as CASSLRWTGDRQETQYF.